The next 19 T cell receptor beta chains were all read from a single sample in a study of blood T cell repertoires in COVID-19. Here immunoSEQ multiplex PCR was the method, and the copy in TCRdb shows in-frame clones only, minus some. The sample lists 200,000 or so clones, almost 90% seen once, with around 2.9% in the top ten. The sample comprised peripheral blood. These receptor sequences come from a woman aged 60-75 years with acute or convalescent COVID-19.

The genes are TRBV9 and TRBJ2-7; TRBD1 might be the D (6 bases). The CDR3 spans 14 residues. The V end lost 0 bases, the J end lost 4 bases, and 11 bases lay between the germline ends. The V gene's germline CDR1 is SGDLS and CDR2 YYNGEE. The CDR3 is CASSVEGGSYEQYF. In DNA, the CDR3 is TGTGCCAGCAGCGTAGAAGGGGGATCATACGAGCAGTACTTC. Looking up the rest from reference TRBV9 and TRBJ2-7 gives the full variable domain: DSGVTQTPKHLITATGQRVTLRCSPRSGDLSVYWYQQSLDQGLQFLIQYYNGEERAKGNILERFSAQQFPDLHSELNLSSLELGDSALYFCASSVEGGSYEQYFGPGTRLTVT.

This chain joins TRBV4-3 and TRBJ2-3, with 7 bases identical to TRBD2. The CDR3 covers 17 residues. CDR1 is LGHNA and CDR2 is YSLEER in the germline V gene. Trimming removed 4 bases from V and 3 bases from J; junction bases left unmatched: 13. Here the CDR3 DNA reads TGCGCCAGCAGCCCCCTCCTAACTAGCGACGAAACAGATACGCAGTATTTT. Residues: CASSPLLTSDETDTQYF.

CDR3 sequence (DNA): TGTGCCTGGATCGAACAATATGGCTACACCTTC. Translation gives CAWIEQYGYTF. The V and J genes are TRBV30 and TRBJ1-2; D is unclear. V dropped 4 bases and J dropped 5 bases, with 8 bases sitting between them. In germline, CDR1 is GTSNPN, CDR2 SVGIG (reference sequence). This CDR3 comprises 11 residues.

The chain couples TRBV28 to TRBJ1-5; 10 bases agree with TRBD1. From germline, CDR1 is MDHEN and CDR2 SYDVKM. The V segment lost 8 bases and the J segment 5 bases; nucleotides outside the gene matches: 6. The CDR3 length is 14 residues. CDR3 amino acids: CASETGQGYQPQHF. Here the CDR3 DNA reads TGTGCCAGCGAAACGGGACAGGGGTATCAGCCCCAGCATTTT.

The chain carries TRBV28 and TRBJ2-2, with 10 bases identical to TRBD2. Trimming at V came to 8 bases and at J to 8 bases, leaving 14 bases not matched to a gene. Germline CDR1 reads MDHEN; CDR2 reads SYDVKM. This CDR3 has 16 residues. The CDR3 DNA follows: TGTGCCAGCGAGCCGAGGGCTAGCGGGAGTTCGGGGGAGCTGTTTTTT. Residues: CASEPRASGSSGELFF.

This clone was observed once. CDR3 amino acids: CASSFFRYNEQFF. The CDR3, as DNA: TGCGCCAGCAGCTTCTTCCGGTACAATGAGCAGTTCTTC. The chain has TRBV5-1 and TRBJ2-1, with no clear D. Germline CDR1 and CDR2: SGHRS and YFSETQ. CDR3 length: 13 residues. Deletions cut 2 bases from V and 4 bases from J, with 7 bases between.

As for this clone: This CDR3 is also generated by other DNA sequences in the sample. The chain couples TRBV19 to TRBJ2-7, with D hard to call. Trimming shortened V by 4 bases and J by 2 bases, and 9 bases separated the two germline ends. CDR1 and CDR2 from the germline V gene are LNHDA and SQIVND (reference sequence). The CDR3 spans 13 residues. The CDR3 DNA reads TGTGCCAGTAGTACCTCAGGCCCCTACGAGCAGTACTTC. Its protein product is CASSTSGPYEQYF. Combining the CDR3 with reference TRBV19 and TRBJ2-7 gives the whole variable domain DGGITQSPKYLFRKEGQNVTLSCEQNLNHDAMYWYRQDPGQGLRLIYYSQIVNDFQKGDIAEGYSVSREKKESFPLTVTSAQKNPTAFYLCASSTSGPYEQYFGPGTRLTVT.

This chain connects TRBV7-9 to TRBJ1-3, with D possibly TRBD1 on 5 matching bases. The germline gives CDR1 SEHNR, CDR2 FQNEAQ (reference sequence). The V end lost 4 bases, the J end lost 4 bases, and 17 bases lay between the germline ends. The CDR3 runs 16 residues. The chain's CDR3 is CASSSRGGFSGNTIYF. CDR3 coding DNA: TGTGCCAGCAGCTCCCGTGGGGGGTTTTCAGGAAACACCATATATTTT.

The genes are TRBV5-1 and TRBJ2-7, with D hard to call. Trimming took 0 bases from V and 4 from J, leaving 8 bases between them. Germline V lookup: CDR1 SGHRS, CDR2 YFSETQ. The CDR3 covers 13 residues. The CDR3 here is CASSLETRYEQYF. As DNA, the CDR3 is TGCGCCAGCAGCTTGGAGACAAGATACGAGCAGTACTTC.

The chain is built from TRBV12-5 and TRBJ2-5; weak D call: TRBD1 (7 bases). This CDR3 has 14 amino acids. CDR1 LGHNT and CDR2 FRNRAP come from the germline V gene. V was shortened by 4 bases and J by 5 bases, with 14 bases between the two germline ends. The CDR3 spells CASGYQGGGETQYF. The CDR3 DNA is TGTGCTAGTGGTTACCAGGGGGGTGGCGAGACCCAGTACTTC.

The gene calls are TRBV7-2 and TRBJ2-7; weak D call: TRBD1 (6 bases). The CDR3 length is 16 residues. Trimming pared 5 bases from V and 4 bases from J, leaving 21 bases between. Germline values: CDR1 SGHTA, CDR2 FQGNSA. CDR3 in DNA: TGTGCCAGCAGCCCTGCGAGAGTAACAGGGCCTTACGAGCAGTACTTC. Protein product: CASSPARVTGPYEQYF.

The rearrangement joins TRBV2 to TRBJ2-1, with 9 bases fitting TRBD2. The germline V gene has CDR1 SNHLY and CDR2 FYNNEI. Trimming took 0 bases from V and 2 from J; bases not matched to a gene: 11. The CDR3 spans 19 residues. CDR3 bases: TGTGCCAGCAGTGAAGCGCTTTCAAGGAGACTAGCGGCCTACAATGAGCAGTTCTTC. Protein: CASSEALSRRLAAYNEQFF.

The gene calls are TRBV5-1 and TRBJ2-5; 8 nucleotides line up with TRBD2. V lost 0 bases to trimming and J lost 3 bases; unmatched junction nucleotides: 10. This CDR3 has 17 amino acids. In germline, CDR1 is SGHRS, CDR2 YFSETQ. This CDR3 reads CASSLGAPGGPEETQYF. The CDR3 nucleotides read TGCGCCAGCAGCTTGGGGGCGCCGGGAGGGCCCGAAGAGACCCAGTACTTC.

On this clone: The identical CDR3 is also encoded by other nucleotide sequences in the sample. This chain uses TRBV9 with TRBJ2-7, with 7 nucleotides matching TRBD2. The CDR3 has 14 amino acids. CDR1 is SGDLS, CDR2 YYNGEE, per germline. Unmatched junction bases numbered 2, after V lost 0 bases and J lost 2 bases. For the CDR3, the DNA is TGTGCCAGCAGCGTAGGCGCGGGGGCCTACGAGCAGTACTTC. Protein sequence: CASSVGAGAYEQYF. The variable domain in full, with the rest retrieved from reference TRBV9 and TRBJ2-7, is DSGVTQTPKHLITATGQRVTLRCSPRSGDLSVYWYQQSLDQGLQFLIQYYNGEERAKGNILERFSAQQFPDLHSELNLSSLELGDSALYFCASSVGAGAYEQYFGPGTRLTVT.

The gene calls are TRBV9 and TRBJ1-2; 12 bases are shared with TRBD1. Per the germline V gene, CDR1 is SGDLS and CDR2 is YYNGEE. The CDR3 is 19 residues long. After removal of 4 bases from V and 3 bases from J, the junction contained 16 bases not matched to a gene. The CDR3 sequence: CASSPRLRDRGRVDYGYTF. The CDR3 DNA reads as TGTGCCAGCAGCCCCCGCCTCCGGGACAGGGGGCGCGTCGACTATGGCTACACCTTC.

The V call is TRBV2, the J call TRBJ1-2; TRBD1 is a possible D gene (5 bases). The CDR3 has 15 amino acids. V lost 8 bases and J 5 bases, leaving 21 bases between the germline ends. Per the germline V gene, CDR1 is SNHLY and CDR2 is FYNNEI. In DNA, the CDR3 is TGTGCCAGCCCAGTCATCAAGAGCGGGGGGTATGGCTACACCTTC. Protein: CASPVIKSGGYGYTF.

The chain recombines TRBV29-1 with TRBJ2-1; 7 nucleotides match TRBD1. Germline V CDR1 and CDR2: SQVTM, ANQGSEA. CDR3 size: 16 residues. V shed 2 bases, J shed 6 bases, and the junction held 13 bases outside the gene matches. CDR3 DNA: TGCAGCGTTGAACCATACGACAGGGTTCGGCGCAATGAGCAGTTCTTC. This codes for CSVEPYDRVRRNEQFF.

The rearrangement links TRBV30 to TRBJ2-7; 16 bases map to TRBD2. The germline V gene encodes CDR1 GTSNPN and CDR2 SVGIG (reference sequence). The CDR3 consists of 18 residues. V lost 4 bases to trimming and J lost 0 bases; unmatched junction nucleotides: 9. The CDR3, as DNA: TGTGCCTGGAACGCGGGACTAGCGGGAGGGTCCTACTCCTACGAGCAGTACTTC. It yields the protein CAWNAGLAGGSYSYEQYF.

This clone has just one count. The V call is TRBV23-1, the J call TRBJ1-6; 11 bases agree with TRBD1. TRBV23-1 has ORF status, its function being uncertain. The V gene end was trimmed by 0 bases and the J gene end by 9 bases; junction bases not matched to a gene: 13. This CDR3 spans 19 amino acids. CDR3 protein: CASSQSKGQGAQVSSPLHF. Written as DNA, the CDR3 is TGCGCCAGCAGTCAATCGAAAGGACAGGGGGCGCAGGTGTCTTCACCCCTCCACTTT.